Below are 7 T cell receptor beta chains sequenced from a single sample in a study of CD8 T cells in ankylosing spondylitis. TCRdb analysed the 5' RACE reads with MiXCR anew, one entry per CDR3 protein. The sample comprises 30,000 to 45,000 distinct CDR3 sequences, roughly 12% of which are singletons, and 25% to 35% rests with the top ten. What was sequenced was synovial fluid, either unsorted or a sorted T cell fraction (not recorded which). The receptors shown here come from a male donor with ankylosing spondylitis.

This clonotype was counted only a few times. V usage is TRBV18 and J usage is TRBJ1-1; 10 bases line up with TRBD1. Germline V lookup: CDR1 KGHSH, CDR2 LQKENI. This CDR3 contains 12 residues. The V gene end was trimmed by 5 bases and the J gene end by 9 bases; junction bases not matched to a gene: 3. The CDR3 DNA reads TGTGCCAGCTCAGGGACAGGGGAACAAGCTTTCTTT. Its translation: CASSGTGEQAFF.

V usage is TRBV6-5 and J usage is TRBJ2-7; a weak D match, TRBD2 (5 bases). Germline CDR1 reads MNHEY; CDR2 reads SVGAGI. The CDR3 covers 12 residues. V was cut by 7 bases and J by 4 bases, with 11 bases left in between. CDR3 nucleotides: TGTGCCAGCACAGGCCCGGGGTACGAGCAGTACTTC. It encodes CASTGPGYEQYF.

Ten or more counts support this clonotype. This chain links TRBV15 with TRBJ2-1; 9 nucleotides agree with TRBD2. The CDR3 loop spans 15 amino acids. V gave up 1 base and J gave up 8 bases; unmatched junction bases: 6. Germline V gene sequence: CDR1 LNHNV, CDR2 YYDKDF (reference sequence). This CDR3 is CATSRVGTSFDEQFF. The CDR3 bases are TGTGCCACCAGCAGAGTTGGGACTAGCTTCGATGAGCAGTTCTTC.

This clonotype turned up a few times. One end of the junction is discordant with germline, which a read error may explain. CDR3 loop: CGSSQGPSYEQYF. In DNA form, the CDR3 reads TGCGGCAGCAGCCAAGGCCCCTCCTACGAGCAGTACTTC. The gene calls are TRBV4-3 and TRBJ2-7; D gene unclear. CDR3 length equals 13 residues. The germline gives CDR1 LGHNA, CDR2 YSLEER.

This chain connects TRBV5-1 to TRBJ2-1; TRBD2 agrees at 10 bases. The CDR3 is 15 residues long. Germline V lookup: CDR1 SGHRS, CDR2 YFSETQ. Germline trimming cut 10 bases from V and 5 bases from J; bases unmatched to any gene: 12. The CDR3 DNA is TGCGCCGTCAGGGGATCTAGCGGGAGAAACAATGAGCAGTTCTTC. It specifies CAVRGSSGRNNEQFF.

This clonotype has a count of ten or more. This rearrangement joins TRBV7-2 to TRBJ1-1, with D possibly TRBD1 on 5 matching bases. There are 15 residues in the CDR3. CDR1 and CDR2 (germline): SGHTA, FQGNSA. Trimming removed 2 bases from V and 0 bases from J, with 10 bases in between. For the CDR3, the DNA is TGTGCCAGCAGCTTATCCCAGGGCCTGAACACTGAAGCTTTCTTT. Protein product: CASSLSQGLNTEAFF.

This clonotype has a count of ten or more. The chain couples TRBV28 to TRBJ2-1, with D tentatively TRBD2 (5 bases). Germline V gene data show CDR1 as MDHEN and CDR2 as SYDVKM. The CDR3 contains 15 residues. Trimming left V 8 bases short and J 0 bases short, with 14 bases between. The CDR3 region is CASVPVGSSYNEQFF. As DNA, the CDR3 is TGTGCCAGCGTTCCAGTGGGGAGCTCCTACAATGAGCAGTTCTTC.